The 13 T cell receptor beta chains reported below all come from one sample, sequenced in a study of graft-versus-host responses after intestinal transplantation. Some clones are missing from TCRdb's copy, which holds only in-frame ones; the method was immunoSEQ multiplex PCR. Among about 70,000 clones listed, around 90% were seen once. No antigen has been assigned to these receptors. This material consisted of unstimulated CD8+ T cells sorted from spleen or lymph node cells, taken before intestinal transplant. The receptors here all came from a human donor who received an intestinal transplant.

The chain carries TRBV6-5 and TRBJ1-2; D gene unclear. V was shortened by 4 bases and J by 1 base, with 7 bases between the two germline ends. This CDR3 spans 13 amino acids. Germline CDR1 reads MNHEY; CDR2 reads SVGAGI. The CDR3 nucleotides read TGTGCCAGCAGTTTGGAGGGTAACTATGGCTACACCTTC. Translated, it gives CASSLEGNYGYTF.

This chain links TRBV5-3 with TRBJ1-1; unclear D gene. TRBV5-3 is an open reading frame whose function is uncertain. Trimming removed 1 base at V and 0 bases at J, with 10 bases between. The CDR3 consists of 15 residues. The chain's CDR3 is CARSLREGMNTEAFF. The CDR3 bases are TGTGCCAGAAGCTTGCGGGAGGGAATGAACACTGAAGCTTTCTTT.

The chain combines TRBV13 with TRBJ2-7; 10 nucleotides agree with TRBD1. Trimming cost V 5 bases and J 2 bases; bases outside gene matches: 6. The CDR3 has 15 amino acids. Germline V gene sequence: CDR1 PRHDT, CDR2 FYEKMQ (reference sequence). Here the CDR3 DNA reads TGTGCCAGCAGCCCGGCAGGGACAGGGGCCTACGAGCAGTACTTC. Protein sequence: CASSPAGTGAYEQYF.

This chain links TRBV6-1 with TRBJ2-1; TRBD2 matches 13 bases. The CDR3 has 17 residues. Germline V gene lookup returns CDR1 MNHNS and CDR2 SASEGT. Trimming at V came to 2 bases and at J to 3 bases, leaving 4 bases not matched to a gene. In DNA form, the CDR3 reads TGTGCCAGCAGTGAATTTCGGACTAGCGGGGGCTACAATGAGCAGTTCTTC. This codes for CASSEFRTSGGYNEQFF.

The rearrangement links TRBV5-6 to TRBJ1-2; D not certain. Trimming shortened V by 4 bases and J by 0 bases, and 10 bases separated the two germline ends. Germline-derived CDR1 and CDR2 are SGHDT and YYEEEE. This CDR3 is built from 14 residues. The CDR3 DNA sequence: TGTGCCAGCAGCGTCGGCAGGTCTAACTATGGCTACACCTTC. Protein: CASSVGRSNYGYTF.

The gene calls are TRBV5-3 and TRBJ2-1; 8 bases align to TRBD2. TRBV5-3 is noted as an ORF with a role that remains uncertain. After removal of 1 base from V and 0 bases from J, the junction contained 12 bases not matched to a gene. This CDR3 region has 19 residues. The CDR3 coding sequence is TGTGCCAGAAGCTTGTGGTCGGGCGGGGGGCCTAGCTCCTACAATGAGCAGTTCTTC. It translates to CARSLWSGGGPSSYNEQFF.

The CDR3 region has the DNA TGTGCCAGCAGCCCGTTATTCCGGGTCCCAACGGCCTACGAGCAGTACTTC. It specifies CASSPLFRVPTAYEQYF. The chain combines TRBV7-6 with TRBJ2-7; D is unresolved. The CDR3 length is 17 residues. Germline V gene sequence: CDR1 SGHVS, CDR2 FNYEAQ. Trimming shortened V by 5 bases and J by 2 bases, and 22 bases separated the two germline ends.

The chain has TRBV9 and TRBJ1-1; D is unclear. This CDR3 comprises 13 residues. Between the trimmed V and J ends, which lost 6 bases and 3 bases, there was a span of 12 bases. CDR1 SGDLS and CDR2 YYNGEE come from the germline V gene. DNA of the CDR3: TGTGCCAGCAACCGGGGTTTGGACACTGAAGCTTTCTTT. Translating gives CASNRGLDTEAFF.

This CDR3 is CASSERGGGYTF. In nucleotides, the CDR3 is TGCGCCAGCTCCGAGCGTGGGGGGGGCTACACCTTC. This sequence joins TRBV4-1 and TRBJ1-2; D is possibly TRBD1 (5 bases). This CDR3 region has 12 residues. Germline values: CDR1 MGHRA, CDR2 YSYEKL. With 8 bases removed from V and 8 bases from J, the gap between germline ends came to 15 bases.

The chain is built from TRBV2 and TRBJ1-6; 8 nucleotides agree with TRBD1. The CDR3 has 16 amino acids. Trimming at V came to 2 bases and at J to 8 bases, leaving 8 bases not matched to a gene. The germline CDR1 and CDR2 sequences are SNHLY and FYNNEI. CDR3 amino acids: CASSEPPDREYSPLHF. The CDR3 nucleotides are TGTGCCAGCAGTGAACCACCGGACAGGGAATATTCACCCCTCCACTTT. The complete variable domain, with remaining parts taken from reference TRBV2 and TRBJ1-6, reads EPEVTQTPSHQVTQMGQEVILRCVPISNHLYFYWYRQILGQKVEFLVSFYNNEISEKSEIFDDQFSVERPDGSNFTLKIRSTKLEDSAMYFCASSEPPDREYSPLHFGNGTRLTVT.

The chain combines TRBV11-2 with TRBJ1-1, with D possibly being TRBD1 (5 bases). Germline CDR1 and CDR2: SGHAT and FQNNGV. V shed 8 bases and J shed 1 base, with 17 bases lying between them. There are 15 residues in the CDR3. CDR3 region: CASRILGEANTEAFF. The CDR3 DNA sequence: TGTGCCAGCCGCATCCTGGGGGAGGCGAACACTGAAGCTTTCTTT.

V usage is TRBV19 and J usage is TRBJ2-1; 8 bases map to TRBD2. The germline gives CDR1 LNHDA, CDR2 SQIVND (reference sequence). CDR3 size: 15 residues. J lost 1 base, V lost 4 bases, and 3 bases had no gene match. The CDR3 protein is CASSRTSRSYNEQFF. The CDR3, as DNA: TGTGCCAGTAGTAGGACTAGCAGGTCCTACAATGAGCAGTTCTTC.

The chain uses TRBV7-2 and TRBJ1-1; D gene ambiguous. The CDR3 has 13 residues. V lost 1 base to trimming and J lost 3 bases, with 6 bases between them. Germline V gene data show CDR1 as SGHTA and CDR2 as FQGNSA. The CDR3 region is CASSLGAHTEAFF. DNA for the CDR3: TGTGCCAGCAGCTTAGGGGCTCACACTGAAGCTTTCTTT. The whole variable domain, filled in from reference TRBV7-2 and TRBJ1-1, reads GAGVSQSPSNKVTEKGKDVELRCDPISGHTALYWYRQSLGQGLEFLIYFQGNSAPDKSGLPSDRFSAERTGGSVSTLTIQRTQQEDSAVYLCASSLGAHTEAFFGQGTRLTVV.